A single sample gave rise to the 19 T cell receptor beta chains below, sequenced in a study of blood T cell repertoires in COVID-19. Repertoires were generated with immunoSEQ multiplex PCR, while TCRdb's copy carries only in-frame clones and drops some. The table has 190,000 or so clones, roughly 90% seen once. The sequencing input was peripheral blood. The source of these receptors is a man between 45 and 60 years old with acute or convalescent COVID-19.

The V and J genes are TRBV19 and TRBJ2-6, with D possibly being TRBD2 (6 bases). Germline CDR1 reads LNHDA; CDR2 reads SQIVND (reference sequence). CDR3 length equals 18 residues. V was shortened by 1 base and J by 2 bases, with 15 bases between the two germline ends. CDR3 region: CASSIGGPREAGANVLTF. CDR3 coding DNA: TGTGCCAGTAGTATAGGGGGACCGCGGGAAGCTGGGGCCAACGTCCTGACTTTC.

This rearrangement joins TRBV3-1 (or the pseudogene TRBV3-2) to TRBJ2-3; 9 positions agree with TRBD2. There are 17 residues in the CDR3. V dropped 1 base and J dropped 4; count of bases not matched to a gene: 9. Germline-derived CDR1 and CDR2 are LGHDT and YNNKEL (reference sequence). The CDR3, as DNA: TGTGCCAGCAGCCAAGTCGGTTTACTAGCGGGTTCAGATACGCAGTATTTT. Its translation: CASSQVGLLAGSDTQYF.

The V call is TRBV3-1 (or the pseudogene TRBV3-2), the J call TRBJ2-3; the match to TRBD2 covers 9 bases. The CDR3 extends over 17 amino acids. The V and J ends lost 3 bases and 4 bases, in that order; junction bases with no gene match: 11. Germline V gene lookup returns CDR1 LGHDT and CDR2 YNNKEL (reference sequence). As DNA, the CDR3 is TGTGCCAGCAGCCACCCTGTGGGCGGGGGGGCTTCAGATACGCAGTATTTT. Encoded protein: CASSHPVGGGASDTQYF.

V usage is TRBV24-1 and J usage is TRBJ2-7, with D maybe TRBD1 (6 bases). V gave up 5 bases and J gave up 0 bases, with 16 bases separating them. The V gene's germline CDR1 is KGHDR and CDR2 SFDVKD. The CDR3 length is 16 residues. The CDR3 coding sequence is TGTGCCACCAGTGGTCCTAGGGGACAAGCCTCCTACGAGCAGTACTTC. Its translation is CATSGPRGQASYEQYF.

This chain links TRBV28 with TRBJ1-2, with D perhaps TRBD1 (6 bases). Trimming took off 6 bases at V and 7 bases at J, with 15 bases between the two ends. CDR1 and CDR2 (germline): MDHEN, SYDVKM. The CDR3 consists of 13 residues. The CDR3 DNA follows: TGTGCCAGCAGCCCCGGGACATTAGGTGGCTACACCTTC. This gives the protein CASSPGTLGGYTF.

This chain connects TRBV4-1 to TRBJ1-1, with D possibly being TRBD1 (6 bases). Deletions cut 2 bases from V and 3 bases from J, with 25 bases between. The V gene's germline CDR1 is MGHRA and CDR2 YSYEKL. This CDR3 is 19 amino acids long. The CDR3 loop reads CASSQTRGSGEFRDTEAFF. The CDR3 DNA reads as TGCGCCAGCAGCCAAACAAGAGGGTCAGGGGAATTTAGGGACACTGAAGCTTTCTTT.

V and J are TRBV28 and TRBJ1-1; D is ambiguous. The CDR3 contains 12 residues. Germline CDR1 and CDR2: MDHEN and SYDVKM. V was clipped by 7 bases and J by 6 bases, with 12 bases between them. CDR3 bases: TGTGCCAGCACGCGGAGCTTCTCTGAAGCTTTCTTT. It codes for CASTRSFSEAFF.

The chain carries TRBV2 and TRBJ1-1, with 9 bases that match TRBD1. Germline V CDR1 and CDR2: SNHLY, FYNNEI. The CDR3 length is 14 residues. V dropped 4 bases and J dropped 5; count of bases not matched to a gene: 5. CDR3 nucleotide sequence: TGTGCCAGCAGTGGCGGACAGGGGAGGACTGAAGCTTTCTTT. It codes for CASSGGQGRTEAFF.

The chain joins TRBV4-1 to TRBJ2-3, with a tentative D call TRBD2 (5 bases). The V gene's germline CDR1 is MGHRA and CDR2 YSYEKL. Trimming took 0 bases from V and 0 from J, leaving 10 bases between them. The CDR3 spans 16 residues. CDR3 region: CASSQEFSASTDTQYF. The CDR3 nucleotides read TGCGCCAGCAGCCAAGAATTTAGCGCAAGCACAGATACGCAGTATTTT.

V is TRBV7-6 and J is TRBJ2-5; 8 bases are a match to TRBD2. Looked up from germline, CDR1 is SGHVS and CDR2 is FNYEAQ. The V and J ends lost 3 bases and 5 bases, in that order; junction bases with no gene match: 2. The CDR3 has 13 amino acids. CDR3 loop: CASSLGLVETQYF. CDR3 in DNA: TGTGCCAGCAGCTTGGGACTAGTGGAGACCCAGTACTTC.

The chain is built from TRBV27 and TRBJ2-7; TRBD1 aligns across 8 bases. V shed 2 bases and J 2 bases; nucleotides not matched to a gene: 5. The CDR3 has 15 amino acids. Germline V CDR1 and CDR2: MNHEY, SMNVEV (reference sequence). In DNA form, the CDR3 reads TGTGCCAGCAGTTTACGACAGGGGAGAACCTACGAGCAGTACTTC. Translation gives CASSLRQGRTYEQYF.

V and J are TRBV7-9 and TRBJ2-7, with unresolved D. V lost 1 base to trimming and J lost 1 base, with 11 bases between them. This CDR3 region has 15 residues. Germline V gene data show CDR1 as SEHNR and CDR2 as FQNEAQ (reference sequence). Written as DNA, the CDR3 is TGTGCCAGCAGCTTAGGATTTGCCGGTTCCTACGAGCAGTACTTC. Protein: CASSLGFAGSYEQYF.

The J gene is TRBJ2-1, the V gene TRBV15; TRBD2 agrees at 9 bases. The CDR3 is 15 residues long. CDR1 is LNHNV, CDR2 YYDKDF, per germline (reference sequence). Losses at the gene ends were 3 bases for V and 4 bases for J; bases not matched to a gene: 4. CDR3 sequence (DNA): TGTGCCACCAGCAGCGGACTAGCGCGGTACAATGAGCAGTTCTTC. It is translated as CATSSGLARYNEQFF.

This clone was counted a few times. The V gene is TRBV19, the J gene TRBJ2-7, with TRBD2 identical over 7 bases. The CDR3 spans 15 residues. CDR1 and CDR2 from the germline V gene are LNHDA and SQIVND (reference sequence). After removal of 3 bases from V and 2 bases from J, the junction contained 7 bases not matched to a gene. CDR3 sequence: CASSISGTTTYEQYF. The CDR3 region has the DNA TGTGCCAGTAGTATCTCCGGGACTACTACCTACGAGCAGTACTTC.

The chain couples TRBV27 to TRBJ2-6, with 7 nucleotides matching TRBD2. The germline V gene encodes CDR1 MNHEY and CDR2 SMNVEV (reference sequence). The CDR3 has 16 amino acids. With V trimmed by 5 bases and J by 2 bases, 6 bases remained unmatched. CDR3 amino acids: CASSPPRGAGANVLTF. In nucleotides, the CDR3 is TGTGCCAGCAGTCCCCCCCGGGGGGCTGGGGCCAACGTCCTGACTTTC. The full variable domain, its missing parts supplied by reference TRBV27 and TRBJ2-6, is EAQVTQNPRYLITVTGKKLTVTCSQNMNHEYMSWYRQDPGLGLRQIYYSMNVEVTDKGDVPEGYKVSRKEKRNFPLILESPSPNQTSLYFCASSPPRGAGANVLTFGAGSRLTVL.

This clone is a singleton in its sample. J is TRBJ2-3 and V is TRBV11-1; TRBD2 is a possible D gene (6 bases). In germline, CDR1 is SGHAT, CDR2 FQDESV (reference sequence). CDR3 size: 15 residues. The V end lost 2 bases, the J end lost 1 base, and 10 bases lay between the germline ends. In DNA form, the CDR3 reads TGTGCCAGCAGCTTAAGCGGGTGGGGCACAGATACGCAGTATTTT. Residues: CASSLSGWGTDTQYF.

The chain links TRBV28 to TRBJ1-6, with TRBD1 as a possible D gene (5 bases). Trimming pared 10 bases from V and 11 bases from J, leaving 9 bases between. Germline V gene sequence: CDR1 MDHEN, CDR2 SYDVKM. This CDR3 comprises 10 residues. The CDR3 is CATGRPPLHF. The CDR3 DNA reads as TGTGCCACAGGGAGGCCACCCCTCCACTTT.

This chain connects TRBV30 to TRBJ2-5; possibly TRBD2 for D (5 bases). CDR3 size: 13 residues. V was shortened by 0 bases and J by 2 bases, with 7 bases between the two germline ends. Germline CDR1 is GTSNPN and CDR2 is SVGIG (reference sequence). CDR3 sequence reads: CAWSVGEQETQYF. The CDR3 DNA reads TGTGCCTGGAGTGTCGGGGAACAAGAGACCCAGTACTTC. Using reference TRBV30 and TRBJ2-5 for the parts outside the CDR3, the full variable domain is SQTIHQWPATLVQPVGSPLSLECTVEGTSNPNLYWYRQAAGRGLQLLFYSVGIGQISSEVPQNLSASRPQDRQFILSSKKLLLSDSGFYLCAWSVGEQETQYFGPGTRLLVL.

The chain links TRBV5-6 to TRBJ2-1, with a tentative D call TRBD1 (6 bases). Trimming removed 4 bases from V and 4 bases from J, with 15 bases in between. The CDR3 spans 15 residues. Germline CDR1 SGHDT, CDR2 YYEEEE. This CDR3 reads CASSMTGGLYNEQFF. CDR3 nucleotides: TGTGCCAGCAGCATGACAGGAGGACTTTACAATGAGCAGTTCTTC.